The sequence of this TCR beta chain was determined in a study of cytomegalovirus exposure and HLA in healthy donors. This clone has only one observation. V was clipped by 1 base and J by 1 base, with 7 bases between them. Germline CDR1 reads MGHRA; CDR2 reads YSYEKL. CDR3 length: 15 amino acids. This table comes from immunoSEQ multiplex PCR, and its TCRdb copy is limited to in-frame clones, with some not included. The sample has a few hundred thousand clones, roughly 88% seen once. The clonotype was recovered from a woman in her twenties or thirties in good health and CMV-seronegative. Sequencing was performed on PBMCs. The genes are TRBV4-1 and TRBJ2-2, with D uncertain. This chain's CDR3 is CASSQGYMNTGELFF. CDR3 nucleotides: TGCGCCAGCAGCCAAGGATACATGAACACCGGGGAGCTGTTTTTT.